This T cell receptor beta chain was recovered during a study of human T cells and chemical hapten exposure. General study results and limits: Against controls, expanded TCRs gave rise to significantly more large CDR3 similarity clusters.

Note on this clonotype: Its antigen is unidentified.

The CDR3 length is 16 residues. V trimming: 5 bases; J trimming: 5 bases; junction bases outside the gene matches: 13. Germline loops: CDR1 SGHRS, CDR2 YFSETQ. A single record per CDR3 protein comes from TCRdb applying MiXCR to the RACE reads. This sample has about 93,000 distinct CDR3 sequences, with 8.5% found just once. Time point reported: pre-sensitization, week 0. The treatment: therapeutic diphenylcyclopropenone sensitization with weekly scalp DPC. The sequencing here drew on whole blood, taken in connection with sensitization to the hapten diphenylcyclopropenone (DPC). This chain connects TRBV5-1 to TRBJ2-7, with 10 nucleotides matching TRBD2. The TCR was taken from a man aged 35 to 55 with alopecia areata. Some clones in this sample may be carry-over from other donors' samples. The CDR3 spells CASSPAPLAGVNEQYF. In DNA, the CDR3 is TGCGCCAGCAGTCCCGCCCCCCTAGCGGGAGTCAACGAGCAGTACTTC.